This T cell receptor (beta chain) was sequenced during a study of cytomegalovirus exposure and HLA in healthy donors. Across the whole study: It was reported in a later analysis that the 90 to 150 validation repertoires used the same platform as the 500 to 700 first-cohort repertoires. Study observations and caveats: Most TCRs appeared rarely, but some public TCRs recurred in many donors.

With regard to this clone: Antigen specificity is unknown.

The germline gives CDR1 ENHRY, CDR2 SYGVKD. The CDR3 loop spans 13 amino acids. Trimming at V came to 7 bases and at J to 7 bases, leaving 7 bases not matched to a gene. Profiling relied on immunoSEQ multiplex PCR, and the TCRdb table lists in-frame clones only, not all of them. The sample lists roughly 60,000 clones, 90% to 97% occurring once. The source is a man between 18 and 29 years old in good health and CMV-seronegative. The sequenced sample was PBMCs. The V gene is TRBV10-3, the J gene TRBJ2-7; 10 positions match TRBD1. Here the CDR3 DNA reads TGTGCCATCACGGGACAGGGGTCTAGAGAGCAGTACTTC. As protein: CAITGQGSREQYF.